These T cell receptor beta chains were read from a single sample in a study of shared clonotypes between healthy human individuals. Assay: immunoSEQ multiplex PCR; the TCRdb copy retains only in-frame clones and omits some. The top ten clones hold 1.5% of a sample with about 1 million clones, about 74% of them seen once. The sequenced sample was memory CD4+ T cells sorted from blood. These receptors came from a man younger than 30 in good health. Both conserved end residues are part of each CDR3. D genes are given only for firm matches. Clone size is shown for a subset of rows, as once, few, many or a class of expanded clone.

TRBV7-2	NA	TRBJ2-7	NA	CASSALRRGEQYF	TGTGCCAGCAGCGCGCTCAGACGGGGCGAGCAGTACTTC
TRBV5-4	NA	TRBJ1-1	NA	CASSRDRLNTEAFF	TGTGCCAGCAGTCGCGACAGGTTGAACACTGAAGCTTTCTTT
TRBV5-8	NA	TRBJ2-1	NA	CASTRVGSNEQFF	TGTGCCAGCACCCGTGTGGGTTCCAATGAGCAGTTCTTC
TRBV7-6	NA	TRBJ1-4	NA	CASSLGGANEKLFF	TGTGCCAGCAGCTTAGGCGGCGCCAATGAAAAACTGTTTTTT
TRBV7-2	NA	TRBJ1-5	TRBD1	CASSLNFGTGNSNQPQHF	TGTGCCAGCAGCCTTAACTTCGGGACAGGGAATAGCAATCAGCCCCAGCATTTT
TRBV30	NA	TRBJ2-1	NA	CAWSVLEEQFF	TGTGCCTGGAGTGTATTGGAAGAGCAGTTCTTC
TRBV9	NA	TRBJ1-1	NA	CASSVDDVRNTEAFF	TGTGCCAGCAGCGTAGATGATGTCAGGAACACTGAAGCTTTCTTT
TRBV15	once	TRBJ2-2	NA	CATSRGSGDTGELFF	TGTGCCACCAGCAGAGGTTCCGGGGACACCGGGGAGCTGTTTTTT
TRBV12-5	NA	TRBJ2-3	NA	CASGLSLSTDTQYF	TGTGCTAGTGGTTTATCCCTTAGCACAGATACGCAGTATTTT
TRBV19	NA	TRBJ1-2	NA	CASTVVDSYYGYTF	TGTGCCAGCACGGTAGTCGACAGTTACTATGGCTACACCTTC
TRBV19	NA	TRBJ1-5	NA	CASSIQGSNQPQHF	TGTGCCAGTAGTATACAGGGGAGCAATCAGCCCCAGCATTTT
TRBV5-1	NA	TRBJ2-5	TRBD1	CASSPQQGIQETQYF	TGCGCCAGCAGCCCGCAACAGGGGATCCAAGAGACCCAGTACTTC
TRBV14	NA	TRBJ2-7	NA	CASSQNRAYEQYF	TGTGCCAGCAGCCAAAACAGGGCCTACGAGCAGTACTTC
TRBV28	NA	TRBJ2-7	TRBD2	CASSLLAGGPRQYF	TGTGCCAGCAGTTTATTGGCGGGGGGGCCGAGGCAGTACTTC
TRBV6-4	NA	TRBJ2-7	TRBD2	CASRGLAGIIYEQYF	TGTGCCAGCAGGGGCCTAGCGGGGATCATCTACGAGCAGTACTTC
TRBV2	once	TRBJ1-5	NA	CASKLGPTQGPQHF	TGTGCCAGCAAGTTGGGACCGACTCAAGGGCCCCAGCATTTT
TRBV18	NA	TRBJ1-6	NA	CASSKPGQNNSPLHF	TGTGCCAGCTCTAAACCGGGACAAAATAATTCACCCCTCCACTTT
TRBV2	once	TRBJ1-4	TRBD1	CASIRGTGEKLFF	TGTGCCAGCATACGGGGGACAGGTGAAAAACTGTTTTTT
TRBV7-9	NA	TRBJ2-1	NA	CASSPNIGQFF	TGTGCCAGCAGCCCAAATATAGGGCAGTTCTTC
TRBV9	NA	TRBJ2-3	TRBD1	CASSHLEGQGTDTQYF	TGTGCCAGCAGCCACCTGGAGGGACAGGGTACAGATACGCAGTATTTT
TRBV29-1	NA	TRBJ2-7	TRBD1	CSVRTGGYEQYF	TGCAGCGTAAGGACAGGGGGCTACGAGCAGTACTTC
TRBV6-5	NA	TRBJ1-2	TRBD1	CASSRDRLLFTF	TGTGCCAGCAGTCGGGACAGGTTGTTGTTCACCTTC
TRBV19	NA	TRBJ2-3	NA	CASSRGSRRGTDTQYF	TGTGCCAGTAGTAGGGGTTCGCGCAGGGGCACAGATACGCAGTATTTT
TRBV29-1	once	TRBJ1-1	NA	CSGRLTNEAFF	TGCAGCGGCAGGCTTACTAATGAAGCTTTCTTT
TRBV5-1	once	TRBJ2-5	NA	CASSLGSGQTQYF	TGCGCCAGCAGCTTGGGCTCCGGCCAGACCCAGTACTTC
TRBV29-1	NA	TRBJ1-1	NA	CSVQATANTEAFF	TGCAGCGTACAGGCGACAGCGAACACTGAAGCTTTCTTT
TRBV19	many	TRBJ1-5	NA	CASIPTDSSNQPQHF	TGTGCCAGTATTCCGACTGACTCGAGCAATCAGCCCCAGCATTTT
TRBV28	NA	TRBJ2-5	TRBD1	CASSSHTGAETQYF	TGTGCCAGCAGTTCCCACACAGGGGCCGAGACCCAGTACTTC
TRBV28	NA	TRBJ1-2	NA	CASFGKNYGYTF	TGTGCCAGCTTTGGGAAAAACTATGGCTACACCTTC
TRBV9	NA	TRBJ2-1	NA	CASSEEVGPDNEQFF	TGTGCCAGCAGCGAGGAAGTGGGACCCGACAATGAGCAGTTCTTC
TRBV7-9	NA	TRBJ1-1	NA	CASSLTGTNTEAFF	TGTGCCAGCAGCTTAACGGGGACGAACACTGAAGCTTTCTTT
TRBV28	NA	TRBJ2-7	TRBD2	CASSFSLGTSGNYEQYF	TGTGCCAGCAGTTTCTCTCTAGGGACTAGCGGGAACTACGAGCAGTACTTC
TRBV5-8	once	TRBJ1-4	NA	CASSLQTPEKLFF	TGTGCCAGCAGCTTACAAACTCCTGAAAAACTGTTTTTT
TRBV28	NA	TRBJ2-7	TRBD1	CASSGTGLSYEQYF	TGTGCCAGCAGTGGGACAGGACTCTCCTACGAGCAGTACTTC
TRBV6-1	NA	TRBJ1-2	NA	CASSAGRQEHGYTF	TGTGCCAGCAGTGCAGGAAGACAGGAACATGGCTACACCTTC
TRBV28	NA	TRBJ1-5	TRBD1	CASVRGDQPQHF	TGTGCCAGTGTCAGGGGGGATCAGCCCCAGCATTTT
TRBV2	NA	TRBJ1-2	TRBD1	CASSLSGTAPNYGYTF	TGTGCCAGCAGTCTCTCGGGGACAGCCCCTAACTATGGCTACACCTTC
TRBV5-1	NA	TRBJ1-6	NA	CASSLVFGGNSPLHF	TGCGCCAGCAGCTTGGTATTTGGGGGAAATTCACCCCTCCACTTT